This T cell receptor (beta chain) was retrieved from a study of blood T cell repertoires in COVID-19 (dated by TCRdb to about 2020). Regarding the complete study: The collaborator samples originated in the United States, Italy and Spain and spanned the acute and convalescent phases of COVID-19. The dataset comprised deeply sampled blood TCRbeta repertoires from subjects exposed to, actively infected with, or recovered from COVID-19. Where HLA class I and class II types were available, the types were taken from metadata supplied by the sample provider, not from assay-based typing. The prospective study material was composed of cDNA or gDNA derived from T cells, B-cell-depleted T cells, or PBMCs. A de-identified subject ID, COVID-19 status, age in years and sex were almost always included in the sample metadata. A freely available public database, intended as a resource for researchers studying the immune response to SARS-CoV-2, is where the repertoires were released. Samples came from the ongoing ImmuneRACE study (first 160 participants) plus 1,254 subjects from 6 global collaborators.

General conclusions and limits of the study: The quantity of clinical and demographic metadata differed by source and by participant and was supplied without curation.

Participants in the prospective study were enrolled through a virtual design, were aged about 18 to 100 years, and lived in under 25 United States geographic areas. In the prospective study, cohorts were assigned on the basis of participant-reported clinical history obtained from a screening survey and a study questionnaire. ImmuneRACE Cohort 3 recovered participants were defined by two consecutive negative NP/OP PCR tests, healthcare professional clearance, or symptom resolution. Each participant in the prospective study had whole blood, serum and a nasopharyngeal or oropharyngeal swab collected by mobile phlebotomists. Participants in the prospective study had the option to provide additional blood draws and questionnaires over a roughly 2-month period. Prospective study blood samples were shipped either frozen or at room temperature before DNA extraction. The immunoSEQ Assay, a bias-controlled multiplex PCR, was used to amplify TCRbeta CDR3 regions from genomic DNA. On the study's bioinformatics: Within the assay, amplification of reference gene primers was used to estimate how many nucleated cells each sample contained. To quantify the absolute abundance of each unique TCRbeta CDR3 rearrangement, sequence reads were collapsed and filtered. For each sample, productive Simpson clonality was calculated as the square root of Simpson's diversity index over productive rearrangements. TCRdb mirrors the immuneACCESS table, restricted to in-frame sequences. Some clones are absent from its copies; in checked studies, under half trace to an unresolved V gene, and the reason for the others is unknown. The V and J calls and clone size come from that table; D and trimming were worked out from the DNA. For this sample the table gives about 330,000 clones, of which more than 85% were detected only once. Clones ranked in the top ten supply roughly 20% of the sample.

According to the germline V gene (reference sequence), CDR1 reads LGHDT and CDR2 reads YNNKEL. V gives up 3 bases and J gives up 7 bases, and the segment between their germline ends measures 10 bases. The CDR3 runs 13 amino acids, cysteine and phenylalanine included. Just CDR3 DNA is preserved here, 39 bases in frame from base 1. A note on this clone: The antigen this receptor binds is unknown. Base qualities are missing; no much larger clone stands one base away.

The receptor comes from a woman aged 25 to 39 who had recovered from COVID-19. The rearrangement joined TRBV3-1 (or the pseudogene TRBV3-2) to TRBJ1-3; there is no confident call for the D gene. What was sequenced was PBMCs or T cells enriched from blood (not recorded which). The CDR3 protein is CASSQSMGNTIYF. DNA sequence: TGTGCCAGCAGCCAGTCGATGGGCAACACCATATATTTT.